The 17 T cell receptor beta chains below come from one sample, sequenced in a study of T cell responses to AZD1222 COVID-19 vaccine. The table came from immunoSEQ multiplex PCR; TCRdb's copy has only in-frame clones and leaves some out. The repertoire includes 100,000 to 150,000 clones, 90% of them detected once, and nearly 4.5% sits in the top ten. The material sequenced was peripheral blood, taken on day 0 of MenACWY control vaccination. These receptors all come from an adult in good health.

The chain combines TRBV18 with TRBJ1-1, with a possible D match to TRBD1 (5 bases). V shed 2 bases and J shed 7 bases, with 14 bases lying between them. The CDR3 consists of 14 residues. Looked up from germline, CDR1 is KGHSH and CDR2 is LQKENI. The chain's CDR3 is CASSPNRDGLEAFF. In DNA, the CDR3 is TGTGCCAGCTCACCAAACCGGGACGGACTTGAAGCTTTCTTT.

The chain has TRBV4-3 and TRBJ2-1, with 9 bases that match TRBD2. Germline V gene lookup returns CDR1 LGHNA and CDR2 YSLEER. J was trimmed by 8 bases and V by 0 bases; bases with no gene match: 5. The CDR3 extends over 15 amino acids. The CDR3 loop is CASSQDLLAGDEQFF. The CDR3 coding sequence is TGCGCCAGCAGCCAAGATCTGTTAGCGGGGGATGAGCAGTTCTTC.

CDR3 in amino acids: CATSGDRRTDTQYF. Written as DNA, the CDR3 is TGTGCCACCAGTGGGGACAGACGGACAGATACGCAGTATTTT. The rearrangement uses TRBV24-1 and TRBJ2-3; the match to TRBD1 covers 7 bases. V shed 5 bases, J shed 3 bases, and the junction held 4 bases outside the gene matches. The germline V gene has CDR1 KGHDR and CDR2 SFDVKD. The CDR3 runs to 14 residues.

This clone appeared once. The rearrangement uses TRBV5-3 and TRBJ2-5; possible D gene TRBD2, 5 bases. TRBV5-3 is an ORF; its function is uncertain. V lost 3 bases, J lost 5 bases, and 23 bases lay in between. The CDR3 totals 17 residues. This CDR3 reads CARSCLRLSTSNETQYF. CDR3 coding DNA: TGTGCCAGAAGCTGTCTGAGGCTCTCTACTAGTAACGAGACCCAGTACTTC.

The chain combines TRBV18 with TRBJ1-1; TRBD1 is a possible D gene (5 bases). The CDR3 totals 17 residues. Germline lookup yields CDR1 KGHSH and CDR2 LQKENI. The germline V and J ends were trimmed by 3 bases and 1 base, with 18 bases remaining between them. Written as DNA, the CDR3 is TGTGCCAGCTCACCCGCGGGGCTCTTAGCTGGGAACACTGAAGCTTTCTTT. This encodes CASSPAGLLAGNTEAFF.

V gene TRBV19 combines with J gene TRBJ1-5; the D gene is possibly TRBD1 (5 bases). Germline V gene sequence: CDR1 LNHDA, CDR2 SQIVND (reference sequence). Trimming stripped 10 bases from V and 0 bases from J, with 13 bases between. The CDR3 has 14 amino acids. The CDR3: CATKPGTSNQPQHF. The CDR3 DNA is TGTGCCACTAAACCGGGGACTAGCAATCAGCCCCAGCATTTT.

The genes are TRBV7-9 and TRBJ1-2; the D is unclear. CDR3 size: 13 residues. The germline V gene has CDR1 SEHNR and CDR2 FQNEAQ (reference sequence). Trimming took 2 bases from V and 4 from J, leaving 8 bases between them. The CDR3: CASSLTSSYGYTF. The CDR3 DNA reads TGTGCCAGCAGCTTAACGTCCTCCTATGGCTACACCTTC.

A few counts support this clone. The chain employs TRBV9 and TRBJ1-1; D gene uncertain. Trimming removed 5 bases at V and 5 bases at J, with 16 bases between. The CDR3 length is 14 residues. Germline CDR1 SGDLS, CDR2 YYNGEE. CDR3 nucleotide sequence: TGTGCCAGCAGTCCAGGAGGGAAGATGACTGAAGCTTTCTTT. Amino acid sequence: CASSPGGKMTEAFF.

The chain carries TRBV4-1 and TRBJ1-2, with 9 bases lining up with TRBD1. J gave up 0 bases and V 0 bases, and 5 bases lay outside the gene matches. The CDR3 is 17 residues long. Germline V gene data show CDR1 as MGHRA and CDR2 as YSYEKL. The CDR3 DNA sequence: TGCGCCAGCAGCCAAGATTTGGACAGGGGAACTAACTATGGCTACACCTTC. The encoded protein is CASSQDLDRGTNYGYTF.

The chain has TRBV27 and TRBJ1-1, with TRBD1 matching 8 bases. The V gene end was trimmed by 4 bases and the J gene end by 6 bases; junction bases not matched to a gene: 4. Per the germline V gene, CDR1 is MNHEY and CDR2 is SMNVEV (reference sequence). This CDR3 has 13 residues. The CDR3 here is CASSSGGRPEAFF. The CDR3 region has the DNA TGTGCCAGCAGTTCAGGGGGCAGGCCTGAAGCTTTCTTT.

V is TRBV5-1 and J is TRBJ2-6; D uncertain. In germline, CDR1 is SGHRS, CDR2 YFSETQ. Trimming stripped 0 bases from V and 2 bases from J, with 6 bases between. The CDR3 extends over 15 amino acids. The CDR3 bases are TGCGCCAGCAGCTTGGACGGAACTGGGGCCAACGTCCTGACTTTC. Its translation: CASSLDGTGANVLTF.

The chain recombines TRBV7-9 with TRBJ2-2, with 7 bases identical to TRBD1. After removal of 8 bases from V and 6 bases from J, the junction contained 12 bases not matched to a gene. The length of the CDR3 is 15 residues. CDR1 and CDR2 (germline): SEHNR, FQNEAQ (reference sequence). The DNA for the CDR3 is TGTGCCAGCCACACAGGGCAGGGGGATGCCGGGGAGCTGTTTTTT. Translated, it gives CASHTGQGDAGELFF. Based on the CDR3 plus reference TRBV7-9 and TRBJ2-2, the full variable domain is DTGVSQNPRHKITKRGQNVTFRCDPISEHNRLYWYRQTLGQGPEFLTYFQNEAQLEKSRLLSDRFSAERPKGSFSTLEIQRTEQGDSAMYLCASHTGQGDAGELFFGEGSRLTVL.

The V gene is TRBV24-1, the J gene TRBJ1-2, with D unresolved. This CDR3 comprises 12 residues. V dropped 4 bases and J dropped 4 bases, with 6 bases sitting between them. Germline V gene sequence: CDR1 KGHDR, CDR2 SFDVKD. The CDR3 sequence is CATSEGSYGYTF. CDR3 nucleotides: TGTGCCACCAGTGAAGGGAGCTATGGCTACACCTTC.

This clone was counted a single time. This chain connects TRBV5-4 to TRBJ2-5; D is unclear. Germline CDR1 is SGHNT and CDR2 is YYREEE (reference sequence). The CDR3 has 13 amino acids. V shed 0 bases and J shed 3 bases, with 6 bases lying between them. CDR3: CASSLGLEETQYF. DNA of the CDR3: TGTGCCAGCAGCTTGGGGCTAGAAGAGACCCAGTACTTC.

The rearrangement uses TRBV28 and TRBJ2-1; 16 bases line up with TRBD2. CDR3 length equals 21 residues. Germline loops: CDR1 MDHEN, CDR2 SYDVKM. V trimming: 3 bases; J trimming: 1 base; junction bases outside the gene matches: 12. CDR3 residues: CASSFSGPGLAGGRSYNEQFF. The DNA for the CDR3 is TGTGCCAGCAGTTTCTCAGGACCGGGACTAGCGGGGGGGCGATCCTACAATGAGCAGTTCTTC.

The genes are TRBV11-2 and TRBJ2-1; possible D gene TRBD2, 6 bases. V gave up 5 bases and J gave up 7 bases, with 9 bases separating them. The germline V gene has CDR1 SGHAT and CDR2 FQNNGV. There are 12 residues in the CDR3. In DNA, the CDR3 is TGTGCCAGCAGCGCTGGGGGGAATGAGCAGTTCTTC. This translates into CASSAGGNEQFF.

The CDR3: CASSQPETHVQETQYF. The CDR3 DNA reads as TGTGCCAGCAGCCAGCCGGAGACCCACGTTCAAGAGACCCAGTACTTC. V and J are TRBV3-1 (or the pseudogene TRBV3-2) and TRBJ2-5; no reliable D call. Germline V gene lookup returns CDR1 LGHDT and CDR2 YNNKEL (reference sequence). The CDR3 is 16 residues long. The germline V and J ends were trimmed by 3 bases and 2 bases, with 16 bases remaining between them.